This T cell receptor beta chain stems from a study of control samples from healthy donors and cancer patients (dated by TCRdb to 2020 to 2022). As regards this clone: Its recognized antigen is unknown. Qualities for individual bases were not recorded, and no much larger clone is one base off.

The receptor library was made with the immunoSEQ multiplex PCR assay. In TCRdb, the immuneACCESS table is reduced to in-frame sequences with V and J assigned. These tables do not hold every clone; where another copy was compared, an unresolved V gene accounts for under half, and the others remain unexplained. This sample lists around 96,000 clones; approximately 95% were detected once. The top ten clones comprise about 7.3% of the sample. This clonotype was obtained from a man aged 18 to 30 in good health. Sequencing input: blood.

The nucleotide sequence reads TGTGCCAGCTGGCGAGTACAAGAGACCCAGTACTTC. This translates into CASWRVQETQYF. The chain couples TRBV27 to TRBJ2-5, with no confident D gene call. Cut back by 8 bases and 2 bases, the V and J ends lie 9 bases apart. For CDR1 and CDR2, the germline V gene (reference sequence) lists MNHEY and SMNVEV. The CDR3 starts with the cysteine, ends with the phenylalanine, and has 12 residues. The sequence is cut down to CDR3 DNA, 36 bases in frame from base 1.